This T cell receptor beta chain was sequenced for a study of cytomegalovirus exposure and HLA in healthy donors. At the level of the study: Earlier results showed almost 120 million unique TCR beta sequences derived from roughly 180 million T cells.

With 60 Vbeta and 13 Jbeta primers, the PCR was carried out. Clones were sequenced by immunoSEQ multiplex PCR, and TCRdb holds only the in-frame ones, with some missing. The table records around 150,000 clones, around 10% of them present only once. All donors participated as healthy donors of bone marrow. Broader study findings: According to a later analysis, donors in an Asian-associated ancestry cluster reportedly had fewer N-insertions than the approximately 670-donor mean.

In its sample, this clone was seen once. Its antigen is not identified. The conserved final phenylalanine or tryptophan is absent from the CDR3, which likely points to a read error. The sequence was collected from a male donor in good health and CMV-seronegative. The sample taken for sequencing was PBMCs.

The DNA of the CDR3 is TGTGCCAGCAGCCAAGATCCGGGTATGCTAGCCAAAAACATTCAGTACGTC. It yields the protein CASSQDPGMLAKNIQYV. The rearrangement links TRBV4-2 to TRBJ2-4; D gene uncertain. The CDR3 covers 17 residues. V was clipped by 0 bases and J by 0 bases, with 12 bases between them. Germline V lookup: CDR1 LGHNA, CDR2 YNFKEQ.